This TCR beta chain originates from a study of T cells in Graves' hyperthyroidism and ophthalmopathy. Overall study results and limits: Patients with ophthalmopathy were separated from those with stable hyperthyroidism by a 13 V-J model.

The CDR3 regions of TCR beta were amplified from RNA transcripts. TCR CDR3 underwent first-round RT-PCR with the HTBI primer set. TCRdb independently ran MiXCR on the multiplex PCR reads; one entry per CDR3 protein. The sample yields about 400,000 distinct CDR3 sequences, more than 12% seen once. This clonotype was observed a handful of times. Its antigen remains unidentified. The sequence came from a woman aged 25 to 39 with Graves' hyperthyroidism. Input material: blood.

The CDR3: CASSQGGQSSYEQYF. The CDR3, as DNA: TGCGCCAGCAGCCAAGGGGGACAGTCATCCTACGAGCAGTACTTC. The chain is built from TRBV4-1 and TRBJ2-7; 7 bases align to TRBD1. V lost 1 base, J lost 1 base, and 4 bases stayed unmatched. Germline V gives CDR1 MGHRA, CDR2 YSYEKL. This CDR3 comprises 15 residues.